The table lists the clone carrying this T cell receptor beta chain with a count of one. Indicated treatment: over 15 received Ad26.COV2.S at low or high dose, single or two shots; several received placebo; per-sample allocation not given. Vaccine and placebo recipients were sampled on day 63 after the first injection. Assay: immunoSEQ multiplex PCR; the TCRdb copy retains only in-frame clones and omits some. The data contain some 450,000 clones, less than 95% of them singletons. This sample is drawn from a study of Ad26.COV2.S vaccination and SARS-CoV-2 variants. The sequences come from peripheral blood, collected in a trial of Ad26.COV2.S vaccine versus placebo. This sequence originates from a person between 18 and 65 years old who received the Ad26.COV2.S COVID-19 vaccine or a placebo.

CDR3 loop: CASSLAPGSTDTQYF. The DNA for the CDR3 is TGTGCCAGCAGCTTGGCCCCAGGTAGCACAGATACGCAGTATTTT. This chain uses TRBV5-6 with TRBJ2-3, with D hard to call. Germline values: CDR1 SGHDT, CDR2 YYEEEE. This CDR3 has 15 amino acids. Between the trimmed V and J ends, which lost 0 bases and 0 bases, there was a span of 8 bases.